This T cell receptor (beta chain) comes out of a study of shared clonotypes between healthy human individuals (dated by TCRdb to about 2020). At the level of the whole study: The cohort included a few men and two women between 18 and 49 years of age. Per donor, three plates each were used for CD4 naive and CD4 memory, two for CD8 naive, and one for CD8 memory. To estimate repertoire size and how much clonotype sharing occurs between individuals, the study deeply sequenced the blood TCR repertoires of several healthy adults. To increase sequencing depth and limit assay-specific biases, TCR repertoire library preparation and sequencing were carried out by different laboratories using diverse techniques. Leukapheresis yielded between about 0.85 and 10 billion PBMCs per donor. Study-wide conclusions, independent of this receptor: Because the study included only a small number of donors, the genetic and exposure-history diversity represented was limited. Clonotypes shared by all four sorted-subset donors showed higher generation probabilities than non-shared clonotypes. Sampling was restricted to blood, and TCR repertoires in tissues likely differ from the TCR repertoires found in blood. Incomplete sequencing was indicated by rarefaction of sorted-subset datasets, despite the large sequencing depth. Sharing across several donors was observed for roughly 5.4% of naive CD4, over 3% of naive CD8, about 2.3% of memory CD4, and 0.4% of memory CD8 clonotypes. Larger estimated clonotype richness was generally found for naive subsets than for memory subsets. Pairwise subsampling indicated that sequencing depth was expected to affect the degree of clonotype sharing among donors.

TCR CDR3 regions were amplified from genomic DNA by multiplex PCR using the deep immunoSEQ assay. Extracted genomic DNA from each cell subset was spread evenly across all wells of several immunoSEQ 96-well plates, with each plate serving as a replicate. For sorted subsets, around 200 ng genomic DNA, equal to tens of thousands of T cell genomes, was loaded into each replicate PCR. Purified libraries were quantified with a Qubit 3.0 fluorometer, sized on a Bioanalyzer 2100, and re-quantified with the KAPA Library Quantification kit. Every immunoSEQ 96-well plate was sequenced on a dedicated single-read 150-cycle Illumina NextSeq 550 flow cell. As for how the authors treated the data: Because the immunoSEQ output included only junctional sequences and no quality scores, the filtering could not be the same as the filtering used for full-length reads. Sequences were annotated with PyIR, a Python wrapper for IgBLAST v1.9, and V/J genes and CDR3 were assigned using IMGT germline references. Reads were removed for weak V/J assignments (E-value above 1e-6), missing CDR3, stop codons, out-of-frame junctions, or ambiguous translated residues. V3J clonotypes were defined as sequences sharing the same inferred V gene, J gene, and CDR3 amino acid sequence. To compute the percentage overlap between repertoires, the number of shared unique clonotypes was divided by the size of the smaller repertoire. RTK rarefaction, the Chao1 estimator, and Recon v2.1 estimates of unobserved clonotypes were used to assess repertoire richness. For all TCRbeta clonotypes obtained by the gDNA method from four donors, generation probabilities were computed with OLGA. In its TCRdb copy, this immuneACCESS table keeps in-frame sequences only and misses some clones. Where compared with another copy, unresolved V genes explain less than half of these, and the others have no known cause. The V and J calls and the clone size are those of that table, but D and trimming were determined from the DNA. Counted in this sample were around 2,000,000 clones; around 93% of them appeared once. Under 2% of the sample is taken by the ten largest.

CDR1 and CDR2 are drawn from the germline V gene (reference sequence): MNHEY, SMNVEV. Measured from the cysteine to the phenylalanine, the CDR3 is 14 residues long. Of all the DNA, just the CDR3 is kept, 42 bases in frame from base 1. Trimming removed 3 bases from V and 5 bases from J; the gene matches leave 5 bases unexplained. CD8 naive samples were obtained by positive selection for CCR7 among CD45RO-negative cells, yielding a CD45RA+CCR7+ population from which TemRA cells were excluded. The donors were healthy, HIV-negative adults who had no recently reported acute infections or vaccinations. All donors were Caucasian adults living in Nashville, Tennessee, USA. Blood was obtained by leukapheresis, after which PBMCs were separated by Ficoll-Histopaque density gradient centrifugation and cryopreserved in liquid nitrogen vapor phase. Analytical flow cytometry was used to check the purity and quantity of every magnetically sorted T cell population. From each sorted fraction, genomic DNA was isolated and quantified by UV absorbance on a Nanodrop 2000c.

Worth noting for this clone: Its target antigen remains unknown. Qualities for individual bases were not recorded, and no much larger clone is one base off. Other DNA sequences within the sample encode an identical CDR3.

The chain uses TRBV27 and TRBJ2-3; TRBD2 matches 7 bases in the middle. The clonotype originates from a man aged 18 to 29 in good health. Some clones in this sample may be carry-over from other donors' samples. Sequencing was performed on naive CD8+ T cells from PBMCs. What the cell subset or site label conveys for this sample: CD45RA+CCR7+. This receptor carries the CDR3 CASSFTGGGDTQYF. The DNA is TGTGCCAGCAGTTTTACGGGAGGAGGAGATACGCAGTATTTT.